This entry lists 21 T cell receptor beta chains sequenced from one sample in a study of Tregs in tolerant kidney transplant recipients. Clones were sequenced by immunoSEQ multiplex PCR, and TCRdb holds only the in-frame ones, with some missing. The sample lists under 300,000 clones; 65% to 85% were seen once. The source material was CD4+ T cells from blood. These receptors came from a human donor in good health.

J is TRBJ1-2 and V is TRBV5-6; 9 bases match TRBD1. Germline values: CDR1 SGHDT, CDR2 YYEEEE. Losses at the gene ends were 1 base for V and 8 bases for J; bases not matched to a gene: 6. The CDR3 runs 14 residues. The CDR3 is CASSLWTGVWGYTF. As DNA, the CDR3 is TGTGCCAGCAGCTTGTGGACAGGGGTTTGGGGCTACACCTTC.

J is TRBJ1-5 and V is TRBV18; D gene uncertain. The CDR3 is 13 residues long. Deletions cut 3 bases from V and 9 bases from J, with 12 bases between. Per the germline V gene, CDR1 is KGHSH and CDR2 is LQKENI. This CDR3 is CASSPGPTRPQHF. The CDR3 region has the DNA TGTGCCAGCTCACCGGGTCCGACAAGGCCCCAGCATTTT.

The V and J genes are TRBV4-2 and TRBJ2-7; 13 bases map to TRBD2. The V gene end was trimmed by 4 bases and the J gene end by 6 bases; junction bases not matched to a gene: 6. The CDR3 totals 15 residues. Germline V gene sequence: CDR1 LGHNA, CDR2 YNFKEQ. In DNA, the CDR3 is TGTGCCAGCAGCCGAGGACTAGCGGGAGACCCCGAGCAGTACTTC. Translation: CASSRGLAGDPEQYF.

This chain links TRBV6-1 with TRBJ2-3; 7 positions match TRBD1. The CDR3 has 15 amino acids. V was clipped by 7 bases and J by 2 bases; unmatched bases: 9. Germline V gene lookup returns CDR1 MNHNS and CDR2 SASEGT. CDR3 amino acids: CASTGQVGVTDTQYF. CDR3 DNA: TGTGCCAGCACAGGACAGGTCGGGGTCACAGATACGCAGTATTTT.

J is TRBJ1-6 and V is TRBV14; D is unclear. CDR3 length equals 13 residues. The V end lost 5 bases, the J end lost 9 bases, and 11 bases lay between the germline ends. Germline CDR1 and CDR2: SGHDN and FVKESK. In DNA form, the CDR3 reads TGTGCCAGCAGCGCAAAGGCTCCTTCACCCCTCCACTTT. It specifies CASSAKAPSPLHF. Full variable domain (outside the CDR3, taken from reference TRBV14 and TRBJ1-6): EAGVTQFPSHSVIEKGQTVTLRCDPISGHDNLYWYRRVMGKEIKFLLHFVKESKQDESGMPNNRFLAERTGGTYSTLKVQPAELEDSGVYFCASSAKAPSPLHFGNGTRLTVT.

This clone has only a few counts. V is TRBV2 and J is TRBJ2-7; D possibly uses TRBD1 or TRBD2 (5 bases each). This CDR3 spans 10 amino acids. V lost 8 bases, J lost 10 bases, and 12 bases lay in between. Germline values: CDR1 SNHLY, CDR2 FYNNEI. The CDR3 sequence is CASGGTQQYF. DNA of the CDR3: TGTGCCAGCGGTGGGACCCAACAGTACTTC.

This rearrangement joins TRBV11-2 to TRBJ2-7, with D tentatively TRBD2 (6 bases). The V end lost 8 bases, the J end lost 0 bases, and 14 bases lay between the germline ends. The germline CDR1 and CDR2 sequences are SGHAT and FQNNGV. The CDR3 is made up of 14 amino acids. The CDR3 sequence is CASRQREDSYEQYF. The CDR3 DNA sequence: TGTGCCAGCCGACAGAGGGAGGACTCCTACGAGCAGTACTTC.

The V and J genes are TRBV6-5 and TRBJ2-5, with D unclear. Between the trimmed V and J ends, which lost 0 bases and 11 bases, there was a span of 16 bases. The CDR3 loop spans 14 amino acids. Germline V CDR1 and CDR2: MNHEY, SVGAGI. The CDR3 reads CASSYSIRGDEQYF. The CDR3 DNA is TGTGCCAGCAGTTACTCGATTCGTGGGGATGAGCAGTACTTC.

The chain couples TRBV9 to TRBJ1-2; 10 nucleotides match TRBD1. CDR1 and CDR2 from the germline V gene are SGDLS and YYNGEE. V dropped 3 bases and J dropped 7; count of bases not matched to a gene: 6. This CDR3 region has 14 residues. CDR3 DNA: TGTGCCAGCAGCGCCGGGACAGGGGTCAGTGGCTACACCTTC. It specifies CASSAGTGVSGYTF.

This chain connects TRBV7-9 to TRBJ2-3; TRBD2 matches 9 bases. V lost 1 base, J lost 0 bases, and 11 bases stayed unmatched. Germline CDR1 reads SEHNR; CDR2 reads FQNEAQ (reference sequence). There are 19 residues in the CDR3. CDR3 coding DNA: TGTGCCAGCAGCTTAGTACTAGCGGGTCCGAGGGCAAGCACAGATACGCAGTATTTT. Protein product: CASSLVLAGPRASTDTQYF.

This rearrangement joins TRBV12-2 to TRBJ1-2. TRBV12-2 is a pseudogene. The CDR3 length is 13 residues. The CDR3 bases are TGTGCAAGACTCGGAGGGGCAGGGGATGGCTACACCTTC. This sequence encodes CARLGGAGDGYTF.

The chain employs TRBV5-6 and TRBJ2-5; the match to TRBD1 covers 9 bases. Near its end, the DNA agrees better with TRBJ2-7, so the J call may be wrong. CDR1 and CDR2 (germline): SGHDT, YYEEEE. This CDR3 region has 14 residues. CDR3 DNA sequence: TGTGCCAGCAGCTTACCGGGACAGGGATACGAGCAGTACTTC. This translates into CASSLPGQGYEQYF.

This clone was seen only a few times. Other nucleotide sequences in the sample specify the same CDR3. CDR3 sequence: CASSYSTGNTEAFF. DNA of the CDR3: TGTGCCAGCAGTTACTCTACCGGGAACACTGAAGCTTTCTTT. V is TRBV6-6 and J is TRBJ1-1; D remains unclear. The CDR3 runs 14 residues. V was cut by 0 bases and J by 1 base, with 6 bases left in between. Germline V gene sequence: CDR1 MNHNY, CDR2 SVGAGI (reference sequence).

In nucleotides, the CDR3 is TGTGCCAGCAGTTACGGGCTCTCTGGGGCCAACGTCCTGACTTTC. It encodes CASSYGLSGANVLTF. The rearrangement joins TRBV6-5 to TRBJ2-6, with D unclear. In germline, CDR1 is MNHEY, CDR2 SVGAGI. V lost 2 bases to trimming and J lost 0 bases, with 5 bases between them. The CDR3 covers 15 residues.

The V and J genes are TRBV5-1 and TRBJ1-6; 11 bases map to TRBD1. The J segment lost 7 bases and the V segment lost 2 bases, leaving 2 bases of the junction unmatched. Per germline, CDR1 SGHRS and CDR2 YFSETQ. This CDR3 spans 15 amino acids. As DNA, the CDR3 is TGCGCCAGCAGCTTTGGGACAGGGGGAAATTCACCCCTCCACTTT. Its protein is CASSFGTGGNSPLHF.

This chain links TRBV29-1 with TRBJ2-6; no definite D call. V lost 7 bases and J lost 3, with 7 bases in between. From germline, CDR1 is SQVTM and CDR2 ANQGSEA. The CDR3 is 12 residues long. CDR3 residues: CSDSGGANVLTF. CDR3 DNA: TGCAGCGACTCTGGTGGGGCCAACGTCCTGACTTTC. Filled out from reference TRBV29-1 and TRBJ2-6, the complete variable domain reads SAVISQKPSRDICQRGTSLTIQCQVDSQVTMMFWYRQQPGQSLTLIATANQGSEATYESGFVIDKFPISRPNLTFSTLTVSNMSPEDSSIYLCSDSGGANVLTFGAGSRLTVL.

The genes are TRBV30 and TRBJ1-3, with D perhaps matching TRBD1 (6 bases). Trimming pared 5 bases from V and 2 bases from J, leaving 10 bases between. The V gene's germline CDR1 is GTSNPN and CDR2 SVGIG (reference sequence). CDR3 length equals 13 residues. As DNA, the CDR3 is TGTGCCTGGGGGGCAGGGGCTGGAAACACCATATATTTT. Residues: CAWGAGAGNTIYF.

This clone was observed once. The CDR3 DNA is TGTGCCAGCAGTTCTCGGACAGACACAGATACGCAGTATTTT. It specifies CASSSRTDTDTQYF. The gene calls are TRBV6-1 and TRBJ2-3; D perhaps matches TRBD1 (6 bases). Per the germline V gene, CDR1 is MNHNS and CDR2 is SASEGT. Trimming pared 5 bases from V and 2 bases from J, leaving 11 bases between. The length of the CDR3 is 14 residues.

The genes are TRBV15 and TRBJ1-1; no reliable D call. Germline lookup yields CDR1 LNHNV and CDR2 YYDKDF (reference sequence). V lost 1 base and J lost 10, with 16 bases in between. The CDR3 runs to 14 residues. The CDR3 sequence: CATSRVTTAPGAFF. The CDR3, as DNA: TGTGCCACCAGCAGAGTTACCACAGCACCTGGAGCTTTCTTT.

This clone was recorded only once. In DNA, the CDR3 is TGCGCCAGCAGCCAAGTTTTGGAGACCCAGTACTTC. Translation: CASSQVLETQYF. This rearrangement joins TRBV4-1 to TRBJ2-5; D call uncertain. The CDR3 is 12 amino acids. The V end lost 1 base, the J end lost 5 bases, and 5 bases lay between the germline ends. Germline values: CDR1 MGHRA, CDR2 YSYEKL.

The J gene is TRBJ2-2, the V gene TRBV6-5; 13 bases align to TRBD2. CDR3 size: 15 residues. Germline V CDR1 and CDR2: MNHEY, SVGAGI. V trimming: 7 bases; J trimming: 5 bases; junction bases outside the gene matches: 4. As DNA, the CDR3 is TGTGCCAGCACCACGACTAGCGGGAGGACCGGGGAGCTGTTTTTT. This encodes CASTTTSGRTGELFF.